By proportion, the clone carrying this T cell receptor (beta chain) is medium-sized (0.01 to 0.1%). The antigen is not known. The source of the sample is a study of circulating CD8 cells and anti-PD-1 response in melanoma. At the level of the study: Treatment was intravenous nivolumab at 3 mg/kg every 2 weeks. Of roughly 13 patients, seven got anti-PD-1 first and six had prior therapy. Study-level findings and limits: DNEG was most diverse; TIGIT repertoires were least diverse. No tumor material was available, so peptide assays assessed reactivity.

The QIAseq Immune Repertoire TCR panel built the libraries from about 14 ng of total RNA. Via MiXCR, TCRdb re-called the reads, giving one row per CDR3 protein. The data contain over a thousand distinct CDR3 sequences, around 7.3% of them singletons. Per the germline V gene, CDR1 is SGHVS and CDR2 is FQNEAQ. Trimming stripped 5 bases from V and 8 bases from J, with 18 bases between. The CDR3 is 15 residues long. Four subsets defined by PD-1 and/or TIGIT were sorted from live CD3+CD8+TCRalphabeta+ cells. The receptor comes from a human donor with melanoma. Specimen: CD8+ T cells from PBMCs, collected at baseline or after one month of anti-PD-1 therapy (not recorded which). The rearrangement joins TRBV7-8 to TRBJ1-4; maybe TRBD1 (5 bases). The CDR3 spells CASSPLQGSGEKLFF. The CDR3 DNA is TGTGCCAGCAGCCCCCTTCAGGGTTCGGGGGAAAAACTGTTTTTT.